One and the same sample provided the 31 T cell receptor beta chains below, sequenced in a study of metastatic and nonmetastatic thyroid tumors. No treatment had been given to any patient before thyroid surgery. Via MiXCR, TCRdb re-called the PCR reads. The sample has about 6,400 clones, 25% to 30% seen once. Sequencing was done on a sample of adjacent normal tissue. Receptors were obtained from a female donor with papillary thyroid cancer or a benign thyroid nodule (not recorded which). Some clones in this sample may be carry-over from other donors' samples.

The V gene is TRBV12-3 or TRBV12-4, the J gene TRBJ2-1, with D perhaps TRBD2 (5 bases). V dropped 0 bases and J dropped 8 bases, with 14 bases sitting between them. CDR3 length: 15 amino acids. The CDR3 region is CASSLAGVSGDEQFF. CDR3 nucleotide sequence: TGTGCCAGCAGTTTAGCGGGAGTTTCAGGAGATGAGCAGTTCTTC.

By proportion, this clone is medium-sized. V usage is TRBV19 and J usage is TRBJ1-1; D is ambiguous. This CDR3 comprises 12 residues. Germline-derived CDR1 and CDR2 are LNHDA and SQIVND (reference sequence). Trimming took off 7 bases at V and 0 bases at J, with 6 bases between the two ends. CDR3 protein: CASNHMNTEAFF. CDR3 DNA sequence: TGTGCCAGTAACCACATGAACACTGAAGCTTTCTTT. The full variable domain, with the rest looked up from reference TRBV19 and TRBJ1-1, is DGGITQSPKYLFRKEGQNVTLSCEQNLNHDAMYWYRQDPGQGLRLIYYSQIVNDFQKGDIAEGYSVSREKKESFPLTVTSAQKNPTAFYLCASNHMNTEAFFGQGTRLTVV.

V gene TRBV20-1 combines with J gene TRBJ2-7, with TRBD2 identical over 8 bases. The CDR3 spans 14 residues. V trimming: 4 bases; J trimming: 2 bases; junction bases outside the gene matches: 7. Per the germline V gene, CDR1 is DFQATT and CDR2 is SNEGSKA (reference sequence). CDR3 coding DNA: TGCAGTGCTATCCCGGGAGGGGTCCCCTACGAGCAGTACTTC. The encoded protein is CSAIPGGVPYEQYF.

This clone is labeled as large. This chain connects TRBV12-3 or TRBV12-4 to TRBJ2-7, with 9 bases lining up with TRBD1. This CDR3 is built from 15 residues. V gave up 4 bases and J gave up 3 bases; unmatched junction bases: 7. The CDR3 region is CASSWGDRGIYEQYF. The CDR3 nucleotides read TGTGCCAGCAGTTGGGGCGACAGGGGGATCTACGAGCAGTACTTC.

Only one count was recorded for this clone. V usage is TRBV11-2 and J usage is TRBJ2-7, with D tentatively TRBD2 (6 bases). The V gene's germline CDR1 is SGHAT and CDR2 FQNNGV. CDR3 size: 15 residues. Trimming took off 1 base at V and 0 bases at J, with 10 bases between the two ends. CDR3 loop: CASSLAGSGSYEQYF. DNA of the CDR3: TGTGCCAGCAGCTTAGCCGGTAGCGGCTCCTACGAGCAGTACTTC. Based on the CDR3 plus reference TRBV11-2 and TRBJ2-7, the full variable domain is EAGVAQSPRYKIIEKRQSVAFWCNPISGHATLYWYQQILGQGPKLLIQFQNNGVVDDSQLPKDRFSAERLKGVDSTLKIQPAKLEDSAVYLCASSLAGSGSYEQYFGPGTRLTVT.

The sample holds a few counts of this clone. A read error may produce the germline difference seen at one junction end. The V gene is TRBV12-3 or TRBV12-4, the J gene TRBJ1-3, with no clear D. The CDR3 runs 16 residues. Here the CDR3 reads CASSLVGGGAGNTIYF. In DNA, the CDR3 is TGTGCCAGCAGTTTAGTGGGCGGAGGTGCTGGAAATACCATATATTTT.

This clone is classed as medium-sized. The chain employs TRBV6-1 and TRBJ2-1; the D gene could be TRBD1 or TRBD2 (5 bases each). Germline V gene sequence: CDR1 MNHNS, CDR2 SASEGT. The CDR3 runs 15 residues. Trimming stripped 8 bases from V and 0 bases from J, with 14 bases between. CDR3 protein: CASGTWRSSYNEQFF. CDR3 nucleotide sequence: TGTGCCAGCGGGACCTGGCGGAGCTCCTACAATGAGCAGTTCTTC.

This chain uses TRBV10-3 with TRBJ1-1; the D gene is possibly TRBD1 (6 bases). The CDR3 is 15 residues long. V lost 0 bases, J lost 1 base, and 9 bases lay in between. Germline V lookup: CDR1 ENHRY, CDR2 SYGVKD. CDR3 nucleotide sequence: TGTGCCATCAGTGAGTCACAGGGCCAGAACACTGAAGCTTTCTTT. Its protein is CAISESQGQNTEAFF.

This clone counts as medium-sized. This sequence joins TRBV6-5 and TRBJ2-1, with 9 bases lining up with TRBD2. Germline V CDR1 and CDR2: MNHEY, SVGAGI. J lost 13 bases, V lost 2 bases, and 18 bases had no gene match. This CDR3 is 17 amino acids long. CDR3 sequence: CASSYRLAGLRAERQFF. The CDR3 DNA sequence: TGTGCCAGCAGTTACCGTCTAGCGGGACTTCGGGCCGAGCGACAGTTCTTC.

The sample holds a few counts of this clone. Here the CDR3 DNA reads TGTGCCAGCAGTCCTGGGACAGGGAGGACAGATACGCAGTATTTT. This gives the protein CASSPGTGRTDTQYF. The J gene is TRBJ2-3, the V gene TRBV28; 9 nucleotides agree with TRBD1. Germline assignment: CDR1 MDHEN and CDR2 SYDVKM. The CDR3 sequence is 15 residues long. Unmatched junction bases numbered 6, after V lost 5 bases and J lost 3 bases.

This clone is termed medium-sized. V gene TRBV3-1 combines with J gene TRBJ1-4, with D possibly TRBD1 on 6 matching bases. The CDR3 has 14 residues. The ends were cut back, 0 bases at V and 8 bases at J, with 10 bases in the middle. The germline gives CDR1 LGHDT, CDR2 YNNKEL (reference sequence). The CDR3 here is CASSQEGGREKLFF. As DNA, the CDR3 is TGTGCCAGCAGCCAAGAAGGGGGGAGGGAAAAACTGTTTTTT.

This clone has at least ten counts. The conserved phenylalanine or tryptophan normally closing the CDR3 is absent here, so this likely arose from a read error. The DNA is left out, because the CDR3 cannot be placed on it with certainty; the CDR3 is given as TCRdb lists it. The chain couples TRBV9 to TRBJ2-6; the D call of TRBD1 is as the table states it, not checked on the DNA. Per germline, CDR1 SGDLS and CDR2 YYNGEE. Including both end residues, the CDR3 is 8 amino acids long. CDR3 loop: CASSVEGG.

This clone has just a few counts. The rearrangement links TRBV11-1 to TRBJ1-3; 8 positions match TRBD1. The CDR3 sequence is 15 residues long. Germline CDR1 SGHAT, CDR2 FQDESV (reference sequence). The ends lost 5 bases at V and 2 bases at J; junction bases unmatched: 5. The CDR3 bases are TGTGCCAGCAGCAAGACAGGGGAAACTGGAAACACCATATATTTT. Translated, it gives CASSKTGETGNTIYF.

This rearrangement joins TRBV6-5 to TRBJ2-7, with 7 bases identical to TRBD2. Germline CDR1 is MNHEY and CDR2 is SVGAGI. The CDR3 extends over 13 amino acids. The V gene end was trimmed by 2 bases and the J gene end by 4 bases; junction bases not matched to a gene: 2. The CDR3 loop reads CASSYGGEYEQYF. The CDR3, as DNA: TGTGCCAGCAGTTACGGGGGGGAGTACGAGCAGTACTTC.

The chain links TRBV12-3 or TRBV12-4 to TRBJ2-3; 11 bases fit TRBD2. V shed 4 bases, J shed 4 bases, and the junction held 1 base outside the gene matches. This CDR3 has 14 residues. The CDR3 nucleotides read TGTGCCAGCAGTTATAGCGGGGGGGCAGATACGCAGTATTTT. Protein sequence: CASSYSGGADTQYF.

In its sample, this clone was seen many times. This could be a read error, since a much larger clone is one nucleotide away. This CDR3 is also generated by other DNA sequences in the sample. The DNA of the CDR3 is TGCAGTGCTAGAGATCCTGCAGTGCTCAGCTCCTACAATGAGCAGTTCTTC. Amino acids: CSARDPAVLSSYNEQFF. V is TRBV20-1 and J is TRBJ2-1; D unresolved. CDR1 is DFQATT and CDR2 is SNEGSKA in the germline V gene (reference sequence). Trimming took off 0 bases at V and 0 bases at J, with 15 bases between the two ends. The CDR3 sequence is 17 residues long.

This clone was observed at least ten times. The rearrangement links TRBV7-9 to TRBJ2-5; 11 positions match TRBD1. Germline trimming cut 5 bases from V and 4 bases from J; bases unmatched to any gene: 12. Germline assignment: CDR1 SEHNR and CDR2 FQNEAQ (reference sequence). The CDR3 is made up of 17 amino acids. The CDR3 DNA reads TGTGCCAGCAGCCTCCTTGACGGACAGGGGGCGAGAGAGACCCAGTACTTC. Protein: CASSLLDGQGARETQYF.

This clone was counted between two and nine times. The gene calls are TRBV11-2 and TRBJ2-6; the D is unclear. Trimming stripped 5 bases from V and 0 bases from J, with 8 bases between. This CDR3 is built from 15 residues. Germline V gene data show CDR1 as SGHAT and CDR2 as FQNNGV. CDR3 sequence: CASSPGLSGANVLTF. CDR3 DNA sequence: TGTGCCAGCAGCCCAGGTCTCTCTGGGGCCAACGTCCTGACTTTC.

The table lists this clone with a few counts. J is TRBJ2-1 and V is TRBV19; D may be TRBD2 (6 bases). Germline-derived CDR1 and CDR2 are LNHDA and SQIVND (reference sequence). The CDR3 runs to 15 residues. Trimming shortened V by 4 bases and J by 4 bases, and 14 bases separated the two germline ends. DNA of the CDR3: TGTGCCAGTAGTACCTCCCGGGAGCAATACAATGAGCAGTTCTTC. This encodes CASSTSREQYNEQFF.

This clone was seen at least ten times. This chain joins TRBV9 and TRBJ2-1; 16 nucleotides align to TRBD2. Trimming removed 1 base from V and 8 bases from J; junction bases left unmatched: 6. The germline V gene has CDR1 SGDLS and CDR2 YYNGEE. This CDR3 is 17 amino acids long. For the CDR3, the DNA is TGTGCCAGCAGCGTACCCGGGACTAGCGGGAGGGTCGATGAGCAGTTCTTC. Its protein is CASSVPGTSGRVDEQFF.

The V and J genes are TRBV20-1 and TRBJ2-7, with D hard to call. This CDR3 spans 15 amino acids. Trimming pared 3 bases from V and 5 bases from J, leaving 20 bases between. CDR1 is DFQATT and CDR2 is SNEGSKA in the germline V gene (reference sequence). The CDR3 DNA reads TGCAGTGCTAGTCGAGGAAAAGGTTCCAGCGACGAGCAGTACTTC. Its protein product is CSASRGKGSSDEQYF.

Relative to its sample, this clone is medium-sized (0.01 to 0.1%). The V call is TRBV7-8, the J call TRBJ1-2, with 7 nucleotides matching TRBD1. The CDR3 length is 16 residues. In germline, CDR1 is SGHVS, CDR2 FQNEAQ. V lost 1 base, J lost 4 bases, and 9 bases stayed unmatched. This chain's CDR3 is CASSLDIQGLSYGYTF. The DNA for the CDR3 is TGTGCCAGCAGCTTAGATATACAGGGGTTGAGCTATGGCTACACCTTC. Looking up the rest from reference TRBV7-8 and TRBJ1-2 gives the full variable domain: GAGVSQSPRYKVAKRGQDVALRCDPISGHVSLFWYQQALGQGPEFLTYFQNEAQLDKSGLPSDRFFAERPEGSVSTLKIQRTQQEDSAVYLCASSLDIQGLSYGYTFGSGTRLTVV.

This clone was found a few times. The chain combines TRBV2 with TRBJ1-2; TRBD1 is a possible D gene (6 bases). The CDR3 loop spans 14 amino acids. Germline V gives CDR1 SNHLY, CDR2 FYNNEI. V lost 7 bases to trimming and J lost 3 bases, with 15 bases between them. This CDR3 reads CASTRQGSHYGYTF. In DNA, the CDR3 is TGTGCCAGCACGCGGCAGGGGTCCCACTATGGCTACACCTTC.

This clone showed up just a few times. The chain is built from TRBV6-1 and TRBJ2-7, with a weak D call TRBD2 (5 bases). The germline V gene has CDR1 MNHNS and CDR2 SASEGT. V dropped 1 base and J dropped 3 bases, with 10 bases sitting between them. This CDR3 has 14 residues. CDR3 nucleotides: TGTGCCAGCAGTGAAGTGGGAGCACTCTACGAGCAGTACTTC. Protein: CASSEVGALYEQYF.

By sample fraction, this clone is medium-sized. The chain joins TRBV14 to TRBJ1-2; TRBD1 agrees at 8 bases. The CDR3 is 17 residues long. V trimming: 1 base; J trimming: 3 bases; junction bases outside the gene matches: 10. Germline CDR1 reads SGHDN; CDR2 reads FVKESK. CDR3 nucleotide sequence: TGTGCCAGCAGCCAAGGGGCAGGGGGCGACTCCTACTATGGCTACACCTTC. Its protein product is CASSQGAGGDSYYGYTF.

This clone was picked up many times. The chain links TRBV9 to TRBJ1-4; TRBD1 matches 8 bases. Germline V gene sequence: CDR1 SGDLS, CDR2 YYNGEE. The CDR3 runs 15 residues. Losses at the gene ends were 1 base for V and 8 bases for J; bases not matched to a gene: 7. In DNA, the CDR3 is TGTGCCAGCAGCGTATCCGGGACAGGTCGAGAAAAACTGTTTTTT. Amino acid sequence: CASSVSGTGREKLFF.

In nucleotides, the CDR3 is TGCAGTGCTCGCCCCCGGGACTCCGACTTCTATAGGCAGTTCTTC. It encodes CSARPRDSDFYRQFF. This chain connects TRBV20-1 to TRBJ2-1, with D tentatively TRBD2 (6 bases). The CDR3 has 15 amino acids. The V end lost 5 bases, the J end lost 12 bases, and 26 bases lay between the germline ends. Germline CDR1 reads DFQATT; CDR2 reads SNEGSKA (reference sequence).

The chain uses TRBV19 and TRBJ1-1; possibly TRBD1 for D (5 bases). This CDR3 is built from 13 residues. CDR1 is LNHDA and CDR2 is SQIVND in the germline V gene (reference sequence). V was shortened by 7 bases and J by 0 bases, with 9 bases between the two germline ends. The CDR3 reads CASIDSLNTEAFF. The DNA of the CDR3 is TGTGCCAGTATCGACAGTCTGAACACTGAAGCTTTCTTT.

This sequence joins TRBV6-1 and TRBJ1-3, with D uncertain. Deletions cut 4 bases from V and 1 base from J, with 14 bases between. Germline V gene sequence: CDR1 MNHNS, CDR2 SASEGT. The CDR3 totals 16 residues. CDR3 protein: CASSVRNPASGNTIYF. The CDR3 nucleotides read TGTGCCAGCAGTGTAAGAAACCCTGCTTCTGGAAACACCATATATTTT.

This clone was detected ten times or more. The chain joins TRBV5-4 to TRBJ2-3; D is uncertain. CDR3 length equals 13 residues. Trimming pared 3 bases from V and 0 bases from J, leaving 5 bases between. The germline V gene has CDR1 SGHNT and CDR2 YYREEE (reference sequence). CDR3 in DNA: TGTGCCAGCAGCTCGCTAAGCACAGATACGCAGTATTTT. Its translation is CASSSLSTDTQYF.

This clone was observed many times. At one end, the junction sequence differs from germline, possibly due to a read error. The chain employs TRBV7-9 and TRBJ1-1, with 8 bases aligning to TRBD1. CDR3 length: 15 residues. Germline V gives CDR1 SEHNR, CDR2 FQNEAQ (reference sequence). The CDR3 DNA reads TGTGCCAGCAGCCCACAGGGGGGGCTGAACACTGAAACTTTCTTT. Amino acids: CASSPQGGLNTETFF.